This T cell receptor (beta chain) was captured by sequencing in a study of cytomegalovirus exposure and HLA in healthy donors. This CDR3 has 14 amino acids. Germline loops: CDR1 SQVTM, CDR2 ANQGSEA. After removal of 6 bases from V and 1 base from J, the junction contained 7 bases not matched to a gene. The table came from immunoSEQ multiplex PCR; TCRdb's copy has only in-frame clones and leaves some out. The profile shows some 85,000 clones, 96% of them singletons. Material for sequencing was PBMCs. The sequence was obtained from a woman aged 18-35 years in good health and CMV-seronegative. The V gene is TRBV29-1, the J gene TRBJ1-2, with 8 bases aligning to TRBD1. The CDR3 loop reads CSVVDRGLNYGYTF. For the CDR3, the DNA is TGCAGCGTCGTCGACAGGGGCCTTAACTATGGCTACACCTTC. Looking up the rest from reference TRBV29-1 and TRBJ1-2 gives the full variable domain: SAVISQKPSRDICQRGTSLTIQCQVDSQVTMMFWYRQQPGQSLTLIATANQGSEATYESGFVIDKFPISRPNLTFSTLTVSNMSPEDSSIYLCSVVDRGLNYGYTFGSGTRLTVV.